The next 13 T cell receptor beta chains were all read from a single sample in a study of regulatory T cells in long-lasting Graves disease. Arm-PCR of CDR3 regions with iRepertoire HTBI primers generated TCR beta libraries. TCRdb fed the multiplex PCR reads into MiXCR, producing one record per CDR3 protein. Of about 340,000 distinct CDR3 sequences in the sample, around 20% were seen once. The time point was: persistent/refractory GD, antithyroid drugs over 5 years with positive TRAb. The TCR library was made from RNA extracted from PBMCs. The sequencing here drew on peripheral blood mononuclear cells (PBMCs), taken when the disease was refractory, from a patient treated with antithyroid drugs. Receptors were obtained from a female donor with Graves disease.

This chain uses TRBV5-1 with TRBJ2-2; D ambiguous. This CDR3 has 16 residues. V was cut by 0 bases and J by 2 bases, with 11 bases left in between. CDR1 is SGHRS and CDR2 is YFSETQ in the germline V gene. The chain's CDR3 is CASSLALGRNTGELFF. CDR3 DNA: TGCGCCAGCAGCTTGGCCTTAGGCAGAAACACCGGGGAGCTGTTTTTT.

This chain joins TRBV3-1 and TRBJ2-1; 9 positions agree with TRBD2. Germline V lookup: CDR1 LGHDT, CDR2 YNNKEL (reference sequence). The CDR3 runs 16 residues. V was clipped by 4 bases and J by 4 bases; unmatched bases: 8. CDR3 protein: CASSLAGLAGYNEQFF. The CDR3 nucleotides are TGTGCCAGCAGCCTAGCGGGGCTAGCGGGGTACAATGAGCAGTTCTTC.

V gene TRBV19 combines with J gene TRBJ1-1; D is perhaps TRBD1 (6 bases). This CDR3 region has 13 residues. Trimming left V 6 bases short and J 5 bases short, with 13 bases between. Per germline, CDR1 LNHDA and CDR2 SQIVND (reference sequence). CDR3 nucleotides: TGTGCCAGTAGGCGGGGGGCGGGAACTGAAGCTTTCTTT. Protein sequence: CASRRGAGTEAFF.

This clonotype was detected ten times or more. DNA of the CDR3: TGCAGTGCTAGTCCCAGCTACGAGCAGTACTTC. Residues: CSASPSYEQYF. This rearrangement joins TRBV20-1 to TRBJ2-7; D gene ambiguous. CDR3 length: 11 residues. Trimming removed 3 bases from V and 3 bases from J, with 6 bases in between. The germline V gene encodes CDR1 DFQATT and CDR2 SNEGSKA (reference sequence).

The rearrangement uses TRBV10-1 and TRBJ1-3; D is unresolved. The CDR3 extends over 16 amino acids. Germline CDR1 WNHNN, CDR2 SYGVQD (reference sequence). V shed 8 bases and J shed 2 bases, with 19 bases lying between them. The CDR3 loop is CASWADRRLPGNTIYF. The CDR3 DNA follows: TGCGCCAGCTGGGCGGACCGCCGATTACCTGGAAACACCATATATTTT.

This clonotype was observed a few times. V gene TRBV7-2 combines with J gene TRBJ2-7; TRBD1 or TRBD2 may be the D gene (5 bases each). Germline CDR1 reads SGHTA; CDR2 reads FQGNSA. The CDR3 totals 14 residues. The germline V and J ends were trimmed by 8 bases and 0 bases, with 14 bases remaining between them. CDR3 loop: CASSRGAISYEQYF. The CDR3 DNA follows: TGTGCCAGCTCCCGGGGCGCGATCTCCTACGAGCAGTACTTC.

There are a few counts of this clonotype. This CDR3 reads CASSMMLATNEKLFF. Written as DNA, the CDR3 is TGTGCCAGTAGTATGATGCTCGCAACTAATGAAAAACTGTTTTTT. The rearrangement joins TRBV19 to TRBJ1-4, with no clear D. Germline CDR1 reads LNHDA; CDR2 reads SQIVND (reference sequence). Trimming stripped 3 bases from V and 0 bases from J, with 8 bases between. The CDR3 is made up of 15 amino acids.

This rearrangement joins TRBV7-4 to TRBJ1-1; possibly TRBD1 for D (5 bases). The V gene lost 0 bases and the J gene lost 11 bases, with 7 bases spanning the gap. CDR3 size: 11 residues. The germline CDR1 and CDR2 sequences are SGHVT and SQSDAQ. CDR3 DNA sequence: TGTGCCAGCAGCTTAGCGCGGGGGGCTTTCTTT. This translates into CASSLARGAFF.

V usage is TRBV27 and J usage is TRBJ2-3, with D maybe TRBD2 (6 bases). The CDR3 sequence is 14 residues long. The germline V gene encodes CDR1 MNHEY and CDR2 SMNVEV (reference sequence). V was pared by 3 bases and J by 4 bases, with 11 bases between. The CDR3, as DNA: TGTGCCAGCAGTTTTGTGCGGGGAGCAGATACGCAGTATTTT. Translating gives CASSFVRGADTQYF.

This clonotype occurred many times. The chain joins TRBV12-3 or TRBV12-4 to TRBJ1-2; 9 positions agree with TRBD1. V shed 5 bases, J shed 6 bases, and the junction held 7 bases outside the gene matches. The length of the CDR3 is 14 residues. The CDR3 coding sequence is TGTGCCAGCAGTCCCGGGACAGGGCCCCATGGCTACACCTTC. Its translation: CASSPGTGPHGYTF.

This clonotype was observed many times. The chain recombines TRBV6-1 with TRBJ2-7, with 7 bases lining up with TRBD1. The CDR3 is 15 amino acids. Germline CDR1 reads MNHNS; CDR2 reads SASEGT. V was pared by 1 base and J by 0 bases, with 3 bases of the junction left unmatched. The CDR3 DNA reads as TGTGCCAGCAGTGAAGTTACAGGGGTCTCCTACGAGCAGTACTTC. Translated: CASSEVTGVSYEQYF.

This clonotype was picked up many times. The rearrangement links TRBV6-8 to TRBJ1-2; tentative D call: TRBD1 (5 bases). V was cut by 2 bases and J by 4 bases, with 11 bases left in between. The CDR3 runs to 14 residues. The germline V gene has CDR1 MNHGY and CDR2 SAAAGT. The CDR3 sequence: CASSYPDTLYGYTF. The CDR3 nucleotides read TGTGCCAGCAGTTACCCGGACACTCTCTATGGCTACACCTTC.

The chain employs TRBV6-5 and TRBJ2-7; D remains unclear. Trimming stripped 4 bases from V and 5 bases from J, with 12 bases between. Germline CDR1 reads MNHEY; CDR2 reads SVGAGI. The CDR3 contains 13 residues. Here the CDR3 DNA reads TGTGCCAGCAGTTCAGGTTATGACGACGAGCAGTACTTC. Protein: CASSSGYDDEQYF.